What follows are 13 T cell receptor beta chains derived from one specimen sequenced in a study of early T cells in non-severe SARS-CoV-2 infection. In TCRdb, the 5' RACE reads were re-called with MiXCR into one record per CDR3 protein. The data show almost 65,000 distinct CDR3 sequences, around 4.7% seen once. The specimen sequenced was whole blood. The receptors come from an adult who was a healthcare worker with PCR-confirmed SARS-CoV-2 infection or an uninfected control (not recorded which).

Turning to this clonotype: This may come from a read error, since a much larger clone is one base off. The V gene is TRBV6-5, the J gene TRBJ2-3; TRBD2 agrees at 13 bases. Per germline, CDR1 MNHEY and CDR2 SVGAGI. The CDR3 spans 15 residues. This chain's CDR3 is CASSPGLAGSDMQYF. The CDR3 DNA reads TGTGCCAGCAGCCCGGGACTAGCGGGGTCAGATATGCAGTATTTT.

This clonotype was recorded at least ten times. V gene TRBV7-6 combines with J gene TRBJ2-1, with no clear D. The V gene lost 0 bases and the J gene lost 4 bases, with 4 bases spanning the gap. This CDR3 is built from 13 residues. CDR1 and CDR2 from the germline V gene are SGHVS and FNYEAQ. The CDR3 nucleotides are TGTGCCAGCAGCTTAGCTGTATACAATGAGCAGTTCTTC. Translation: CASSLAVYNEQFF. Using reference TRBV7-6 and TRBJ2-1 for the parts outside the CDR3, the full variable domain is GAGVSQSPRYKVTKRGQDVALRCDPISGHVSLYWYRQALGQGPEFLTYFNYEAQQDKSGLPNDRFSAERPEGSISTLTIQRTEQRDSAMYRCASSLAVYNEQFFGPGTRLTVL.

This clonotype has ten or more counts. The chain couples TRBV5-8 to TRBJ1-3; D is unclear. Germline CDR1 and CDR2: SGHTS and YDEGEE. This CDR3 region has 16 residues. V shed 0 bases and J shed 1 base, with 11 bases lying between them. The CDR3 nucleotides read TGTGCCAGCAGCTTGGGGCCCCGGGGATCTGGAAACACCATATATTTT. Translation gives CASSLGPRGSGNTIYF.

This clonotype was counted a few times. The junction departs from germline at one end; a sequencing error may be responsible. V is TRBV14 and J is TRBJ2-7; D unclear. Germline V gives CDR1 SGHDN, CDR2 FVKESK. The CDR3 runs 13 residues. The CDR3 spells CASSQELHGEPYF. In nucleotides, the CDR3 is TGTGCCAGCAGCCAAGAACTCCACGGCGAGCCGTACTTC.

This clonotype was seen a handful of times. The chain's CDR3 is CASSDLGGGQETQYF. The DNA for the CDR3 is TGTGCCAGCAGTGATCTCGGGGGGGGCCAAGAGACCCAGTACTTC. The chain has TRBV25-1 and TRBJ2-5, with 8 nucleotides matching TRBD2. Germline loops: CDR1 MGHDK, CDR2 SYGVNS. With 3 bases clipped from V and 1 base from J, the junction kept 4 bases outside the gene matches. This CDR3 is built from 15 residues.

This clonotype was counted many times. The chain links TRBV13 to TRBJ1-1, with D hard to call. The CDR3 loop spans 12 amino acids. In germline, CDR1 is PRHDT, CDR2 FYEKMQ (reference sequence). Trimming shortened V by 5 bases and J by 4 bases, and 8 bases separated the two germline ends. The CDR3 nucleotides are TGTGCCAGCAGCCTGGGCCTCACTGAAGCTTTCTTT. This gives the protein CASSLGLTEAFF.

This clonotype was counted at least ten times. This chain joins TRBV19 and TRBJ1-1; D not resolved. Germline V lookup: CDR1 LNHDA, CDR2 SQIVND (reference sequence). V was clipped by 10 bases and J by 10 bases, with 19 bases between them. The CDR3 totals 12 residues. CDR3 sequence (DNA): TGTGCCACGACTTACGGGCAGGAACGAGCTTTCTTT. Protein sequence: CATTYGQERAFF.

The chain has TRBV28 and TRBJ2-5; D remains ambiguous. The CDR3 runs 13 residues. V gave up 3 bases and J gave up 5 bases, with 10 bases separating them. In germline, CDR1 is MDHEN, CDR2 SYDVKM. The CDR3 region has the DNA TGTGCCAGCAGTTTCGGCCCACGGGAGACCCAGTACTTC. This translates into CASSFGPRETQYF.

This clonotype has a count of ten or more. Here the CDR3 reads CASSNADTQYF. CDR3 DNA: TGTGCCAGCAGCAATGCAGATACGCAGTATTTT. The gene calls are TRBV7-2 and TRBJ2-3; D gene uncertain. Trimming cost V 5 bases and J 4 bases, with 4 bases left between them. The CDR3 extends over 11 amino acids. Germline V CDR1 and CDR2: SGHTA, FQGNSA.

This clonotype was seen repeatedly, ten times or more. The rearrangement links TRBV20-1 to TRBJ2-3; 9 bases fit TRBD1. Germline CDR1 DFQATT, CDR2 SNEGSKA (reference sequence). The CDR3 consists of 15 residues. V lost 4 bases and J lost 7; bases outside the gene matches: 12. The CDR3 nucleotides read TGCAGTGCTACCCCCGGGACAGGGATCGGGAATACGCAGTATTTT. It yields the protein CSATPGTGIGNTQYF.

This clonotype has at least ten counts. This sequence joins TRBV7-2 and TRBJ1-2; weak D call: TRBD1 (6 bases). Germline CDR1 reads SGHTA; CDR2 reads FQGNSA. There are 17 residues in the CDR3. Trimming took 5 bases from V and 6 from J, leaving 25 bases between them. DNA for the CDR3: TGTGCCAGCAGCCTCGCCCCATACGGCTGGGCAGGGGATGGCTACACCTTC. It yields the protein CASSLAPYGWAGDGYTF.

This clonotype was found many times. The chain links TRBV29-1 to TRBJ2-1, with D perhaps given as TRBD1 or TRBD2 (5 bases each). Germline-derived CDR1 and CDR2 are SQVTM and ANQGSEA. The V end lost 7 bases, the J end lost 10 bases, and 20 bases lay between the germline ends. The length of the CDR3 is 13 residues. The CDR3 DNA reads TGCAGCGCCTACGGGACGGCCGCGGGCGAGCAGTTCTTC. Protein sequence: CSAYGTAAGEQFF.

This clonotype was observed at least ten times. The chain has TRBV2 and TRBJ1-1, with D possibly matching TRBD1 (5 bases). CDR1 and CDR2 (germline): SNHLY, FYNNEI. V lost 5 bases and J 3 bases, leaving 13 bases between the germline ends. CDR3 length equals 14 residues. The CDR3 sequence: CASSSLDSYTEAFF. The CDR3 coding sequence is TGTGCCAGCAGTAGCCTTGACAGTTACACTGAAGCTTTCTTT.